These 23 T cell receptor beta chains originate from one sample sequenced in a study of molecular identifiers for immune sequencing clone quantification. TCRdb used MiXCR to reprocess the PCR reads, holding one entry per CDR3 protein. The table includes some 650,000 distinct CDR3 sequences, about 20% detected once. Sequencing input: naive CD8+ T cells from blood, with Jurkat cell RNA spiked in. Subset indicated: FACS-sorted CD8+CD4-CCR7+CD45RA+ naive T cells. The origin of the receptors is a human donor in good health. Some libraries in this study had Jurkat cell RNA spiked in.

This clonotype was counted at least ten times. The V call is TRBV7-9, the J call TRBJ1-6; a weak D match, TRBD1 (6 bases). Per the germline V gene, CDR1 is SEHNR and CDR2 is FQNEAQ (reference sequence). This CDR3 is built from 15 residues. Between the trimmed V and J ends, which lost 5 bases and 1 base, there was a span of 9 bases. CDR3 protein: CASSNGQSYNSPLHF. In DNA, the CDR3 is TGTGCCAGCAGCAACGGACAGTCCTATAATTCACCCCTCCACTTT. Based on the CDR3 plus reference TRBV7-9 and TRBJ1-6, the full variable domain is DTGVSQNPRHKITKRGQNVTFRCDPISEHNRLYWYRQTLGQGPEFLTYFQNEAQLEKSRLLSDRFSAERPKGSFSTLEIQRTEQGDSAMYLCASSNGQSYNSPLHFGNGTRLTVT.

The sample holds many counts of this clonotype. This chain connects TRBV6-5 to TRBJ2-7, with D possibly being TRBD2 (5 bases). CDR3 length equals 14 residues. V lost 4 bases to trimming and J lost 4 bases, with 14 bases between them. Germline CDR1 MNHEY, CDR2 SVGAGI. The CDR3 coding sequence is TGTGCCAGCAGTTTCCCTCGTTCGGGGTACGAGCAGTACTTC. It translates to CASSFPRSGYEQYF.

This clonotype was seen ten or more times. This sequence joins TRBV20-1 and TRBJ2-3, with 10 bases that match TRBD1. The germline V gene has CDR1 DFQATT and CDR2 SNEGSKA (reference sequence). The CDR3 consists of 17 residues. V shed 0 bases, J shed 5 bases, and the junction held 11 bases outside the gene matches. The CDR3 sequence: CSARDLEGQGTRDTQYF. The DNA for the CDR3 is TGCAGTGCTAGAGATCTTGAGGGACAGGGGACGAGAGATACGCAGTATTTT.

The table lists this clonotype with many counts. The J gene is TRBJ2-3, the V gene TRBV7-6; TRBD2 matches at 7 bases. V shed 1 base, J shed 2 bases, and the junction held 6 bases outside the gene matches. The CDR3 spans 16 residues. The V gene's germline CDR1 is SGHVS and CDR2 FNYEAQ. CDR3 protein: CASSLGTRFNTDTQYF. The DNA for the CDR3 is TGTGCCAGCAGCTTAGGGACTAGATTCAACACAGATACGCAGTATTTT.

This clonotype came up many times. The chain recombines TRBV6-2 or TRBV6-3 with TRBJ2-6, with D possibly TRBD1 on 6 matching bases. The CDR3 has 17 residues. Trimming cost V 2 bases and J 0 bases, with 11 bases left between them. Germline assignment: CDR1 MNHEY and CDR2 SVGEGT. The CDR3: CASSYGTYISGANVLTF. The CDR3 coding sequence is TGTGCCAGCAGTTACGGGACATACATCTCTGGGGCCAACGTCCTGACTTTC.

This clonotype was recorded many times. This rearrangement joins TRBV13 to TRBJ2-2, with D perhaps given as TRBD1 or TRBD2 (5 bases each). Trimming left V 5 bases short and J 5 bases short, with 6 bases between. The germline CDR1 and CDR2 sequences are PRHDT and FYEKMQ (reference sequence). CDR3 size: 12 residues. Here the CDR3 DNA reads TGTGCCAGCAGCGGGACGACCGGGGAGCTGTTTTTT. Translation: CASSGTTGELFF.

This clonotype was counted at least ten times. CDR3 bases: TGCGCCAGCAGCTTTGATACAGCCTATGGCTACACCTTC. It codes for CASSFDTAYGYTF. V usage is TRBV5-1 and J usage is TRBJ1-2; D call uncertain. The CDR3 has 13 residues. The germline V gene encodes CDR1 SGHRS and CDR2 YFSETQ. V lost 2 bases and J lost 4, with 9 bases in between. Supplemented by reference TRBV5-1 and TRBJ1-2, the full variable domain reads KAGVTQTPRYLIKTRGQQVTLSCSPISGHRSVSWYQQTPGQGLQFLFEYFSETQRNKGNFPGRFSGRQFSNSRSEMNVSTLELGDSALYLCASSFDTAYGYTFGSGTRLTVV.

This clonotype was observed at least ten times. The V gene is TRBV20-1, the J gene TRBJ1-6; no reliable D call. Per the germline V gene, CDR1 is DFQATT and CDR2 is SNEGSKA (reference sequence). The CDR3 extends over 17 amino acids. V lost 0 bases, J lost 10 bases, and 22 bases lay in between. This CDR3 reads CSARDLSGTLNFSPLHF. DNA of the CDR3: TGCAGTGCTAGAGATTTGTCGGGAACTCTCAATTTCTCACCCCTCCACTTT.

This clonotype turned up a few times. The CDR3 DNA reads TGCAGTGCTCCTACCGGGGGGCCGGGAGAGACCCAGTACTTC. Translating it yields CSAPTGGPGETQYF. V is TRBV20-1 and J is TRBJ2-5; tentatively, D is TRBD2 (7 bases). Germline-derived CDR1 and CDR2 are DFQATT and SNEGSKA (reference sequence). The CDR3 covers 14 residues. V lost 5 bases to trimming and J lost 4 bases, with 17 bases between them.

This clonotype was detected a few times. This chain links TRBV6-1 with TRBJ1-5; the D is unclear. This CDR3 contains 18 residues. The V and J ends lost 1 base and 0 bases respectively, with 16 bases between them. In germline, CDR1 is MNHNS, CDR2 SASEGT. CDR3 amino acids: CASSEVVILLYSNQPQHF. In DNA, the CDR3 is TGTGCCAGCAGTGAAGTAGTGATCCTCTTATATAGCAATCAGCCCCAGCATTTT.

On this clonotype itself: This may arise from a read error, as a much more abundant clone is one base away. This rearrangement joins TRBV20-1 to TRBJ2-5; unclear D gene. The CDR3 totals 11 residues. The germline gives CDR1 DFQATT, CDR2 SNEGSKA (reference sequence). The CDR3, as DNA: TGCAGTGGTACGGCCCAAGAGACCCAGCACTTC. This gives the protein CSGTAQETQHF.

Note on this clonotype: A clone one base away is much larger, so this may be a read error. The gene calls are TRBV4-3 and TRBJ1-2; no clear D. The CDR3 consists of 15 residues. Per germline, CDR1 LGHNA and CDR2 YSLEER. The CDR3 nucleotides are TGCGCCGGCAGCCAAGATTTCCCCTCCAACTATGGCTACACCTTC. Translated, it gives CAGSQDFPSNYGYTF.

Worth noting for this clonotype: Sequence at one end of the junction differs from germline and may be a read error. The V gene is TRBV4-3, the J gene TRBJ2-5; D unclear. The CDR3 consists of 17 residues. Germline-derived CDR1 and CDR2 are LGHNA and YSLEER. CDR3 sequence (DNA): TGCGCCAGCAACCAAAATCTCCGGCAGTTCCCCCAAGAGACCCAGTACTTC. Amino acid sequence: CASNQNLRQFPQETQYF.

This clonotype was seen once. The genes are TRBV11-3 and TRBJ2-1; the D gene is possibly TRBD1 (5 bases). The CDR3 contains 16 residues. Trimming left V 3 bases short and J 4 bases short, with 16 bases between. The V gene's germline CDR1 is SGHNT and CDR2 YENEEA. Here the CDR3 DNA reads TGTGCCAGCAGCTTCTCCCGGGTCAGGGCATACAATGAGCAGTTCTTC. It translates to CASSFSRVRAYNEQFF.

In this sample, this clonotype turned up a few times. A clone one base away is much larger, so this may be a read error. The chain carries TRBV11-2 and TRBJ2-3; 8 nucleotides align to TRBD2. Germline CDR1 reads SGHAT; CDR2 reads FQNNGV. The J segment lost 2 bases and the V segment lost 7 bases, leaving 8 bases of the junction unmatched. CDR3 length: 15 residues. This CDR3 reads CASNVAGSPTDTQYF. The CDR3 bases are TGTGCCAGCAACGTAGCGGGGAGTCCCACAGATACGCAGTATTTT.

This clonotype appeared a few times. The chain carries TRBV7-2 and TRBJ2-3; D may correspond to TRBD1 or TRBD2 (5 bases each). Trimming pared 1 base from V and 8 bases from J, leaving 10 bases between. This CDR3 comprises 13 residues. Per germline, CDR1 SGHTA and CDR2 FQGNSA. Here the CDR3 reads CASSLDRDPTQYF. CDR3 bases: TGTGCCAGCAGCTTAGACCGGGACCCTACGCAGTATTTT.

This clonotype has a count of ten or more. The genes are TRBV29-1 and TRBJ1-1, with 7 bases aligning to TRBD1. V shed 7 bases and J 7 bases; nucleotides not matched to a gene: 3. CDR1 SQVTM and CDR2 ANQGSEA come from the germline V gene. The length of the CDR3 is 10 residues. The CDR3 DNA sequence: TGCAGCGCCCGGGACAGTGAAGCTTTCTTT. Residues: CSARDSEAFF.

This clonotype has just a few counts. The chain uses TRBV19 and TRBJ2-2; D not resolved. V was trimmed by 4 bases and J by 4 bases, leaving 7 bases between them. Germline V gene sequence: CDR1 LNHDA, CDR2 SQIVND (reference sequence). This CDR3 is 13 amino acids long. The CDR3, as DNA: TGTGCCAGTAGTACGACGACCACCGGGGAGCTGTTTTTT. Translating it yields CASSTTTTGELFF. Full variable domain (outside the CDR3, taken from reference TRBV19 and TRBJ2-2): DGGITQSPKYLFRKEGQNVTLSCEQNLNHDAMYWYRQDPGQGLRLIYYSQIVNDFQKGDIAEGYSVSREKKESFPLTVTSAQKNPTAFYLCASSTTTTGELFFGEGSRLTVL.

There are many counts of this clonotype. The genes are TRBV4-3 and TRBJ2-7; D possibly corresponds to TRBD1 (6 bases). This CDR3 is built from 14 residues. CDR1 and CDR2 (germline): LGHNA, YSLEER. Trimming took off 4 bases at V and 3 bases at J, with 13 bases between the two ends. CDR3 amino acids: CASSPATGFYEQYF. CDR3 coding DNA: TGCGCCAGCAGCCCGGCCACAGGGTTCTACGAGCAGTACTTC.

This clonotype was picked up many times. CDR3 coding DNA: TGTGCCAGCAGTTTTGAAGCGGTTTTTCTCCATACGCAGTATTTT. Amino acid sequence: CASSFEAVFLHTQYF. The rearrangement joins TRBV12-3 or TRBV12-4 to TRBJ2-3; D may be TRBD2 (5 bases). The CDR3 has 15 residues. With 3 bases removed from V and 7 bases from J, the gap between germline ends came to 17 bases.

This clonotype was seen repeatedly, ten times or more. The J gene is TRBJ2-2, the V gene TRBV16, with D unclear. The germline V gene encodes CDR1 KGHSY and CDR2 FQNENV. V was shortened by 2 bases and J by 2 bases, with 9 bases between the two germline ends. This CDR3 comprises 15 residues. The CDR3 region is CASSQNSLNTGELFF. Written as DNA, the CDR3 is TGTGCCAGCAGCCAAAACAGCCTTAACACCGGGGAGCTGTTTTTT.

This clonotype occurred many times. The chain couples TRBV19 to TRBJ2-7; TRBD2 aligns across 14 bases. The ends lost 4 bases at V and 4 bases at J; junction bases unmatched: 6. From germline, CDR1 is LNHDA and CDR2 SQIVND (reference sequence). This CDR3 has 16 residues. CDR3 DNA sequence: TGTGCCAGTAGTACGTCCGGGACTAGCGGGGGTTACGAGCAGTACTTC. It codes for CASSTSGTSGGYEQYF.

This clonotype was detected ten times or more. The V gene is TRBV29-1, the J gene TRBJ2-7; 9 bases agree with TRBD2. Trimming took 3 bases from V and 5 from J; bases not matched to a gene: 8. The CDR3 is made up of 14 amino acids. The germline CDR1 and CDR2 sequences are SQVTM and ANQGSEA. Written as DNA, the CDR3 is TGCAGCGTTGATGGGGGAGCGGGAGGTAACGAGCAGTACTTC. Translating it yields CSVDGGAGGNEQYF.